What follows are 25 T cell receptor beta chains derived from one specimen sequenced in a study of T cells after yellow fever vaccination (dated by TCRdb to the late 2010s). To prepare the library, 5' RACE was applied. Instrument used: Illumina HiSeq 2500. TCRdb applied fastp at Q25 and MiXCR to the public reads, then kept only in-frame beta chains. Each CDR3 protein appears once, grouped with its most common genes and DNA. This sample is represented by 100,000 to 150,000 distinct CDR3 sequences; more than 6% of them were singletons. The ten largest clones add up to 2% to 3% of the sample. Sample treatment or condition, as interpreted from the label and publication: live attenuated yellow fever vaccine strain. Sequenced here: CD4+ T cells sorted from PBMCs, sampled more than 8 days after the first yellow fever vaccination. These receptors all come from a man younger than 35 who received the YFV17D yellow fever vaccine.

This clonotype was observed a handful of times. V usage is TRBV5-4 and J usage is TRBJ2-3; D is tentatively TRBD1 or TRBD2 (5 bases each). The ends were cut back, 4 bases at V and 1 base at J, with 16 bases in the middle. Germline CDR1 is SGHNT and CDR2 is YYREEE (reference sequence). This CDR3 region has 16 residues. CDR3 in DNA: TGTGCCAGCAGCCTGACGGGGACCAGGGGCACAGATACGCAGTATTTT. Its translation: CASSLTGTRGTDTQYF.

There are many counts of this clonotype. The chain is built from TRBV5-1 and TRBJ1-1, with D hard to call. Germline assignment: CDR1 SGHRS and CDR2 YFSETQ. This CDR3 comprises 15 residues. V gave up 1 base and J gave up 2 bases, with 12 bases separating them. CDR3 in DNA: TGCGCCAGCAGCTTGTTCGACTTGGGTAACACTGAAGCTTTCTTT. This encodes CASSLFDLGNTEAFF.

This clonotype was seen at least ten times. The chain has TRBV3-1 and TRBJ2-1; no clear D. V was clipped by 4 bases and J by 0 bases, with 4 bases between them. The CDR3 runs to 13 residues. The germline V gene has CDR1 LGHDT and CDR2 YNNKEL (reference sequence). CDR3 in amino acids: CASSPSSYNEQFF. CDR3 nucleotide sequence: TGTGCCAGCAGCCCTAGCTCCTACAATGAGCAGTTCTTC.

In this sample, this clonotype turned up many times. A much larger clone differs from this one at a single base, so this may be a read error. The chain carries TRBV5-1 and TRBJ1-1, with D possibly matching TRBD1 (6 bases). V shed 3 bases and J shed 1 base, with 10 bases lying between them. CDR3 size: 14 residues. The germline V gene has CDR1 SGHRS and CDR2 YFSETQ. The CDR3 here is CASSSGQSNTEAFF. CDR3 coding DNA: TGCGCCAGCAGCTCCGGACAGTCGAACACTGAAGCTTTCTTT.

This clonotype has a count of ten or more. The chain links TRBV5-1 to TRBJ1-1; D gene ambiguous. Germline CDR1 SGHRS, CDR2 YFSETQ. Trimming shortened V by 3 bases and J by 8 bases, and 14 bases separated the two germline ends. This CDR3 has 13 amino acids. CDR3 bases: TGCGCCAGCAGCTCATCAGACTTTTCAGAAGCTTTCTTT. It codes for CASSSSDFSEAFF.

This clonotype appeared a single time. The gene calls are TRBV20-1 and TRBJ2-5; TRBD1 might be the D (5 bases). Trimming removed 5 bases from V and 5 bases from J, with 15 bases in between. This CDR3 comprises 13 residues. Germline CDR1 and CDR2: DFQATT and SNEGSKA (reference sequence). The CDR3 DNA sequence: TGCAGTGCTGTTACAGGTGGGAAGGAGACCCAGTACTTC. It translates to CSAVTGGKETQYF.

V is TRBV5-1 and J is TRBJ2-7, with 7 bases matching TRBD2. In germline, CDR1 is SGHRS, CDR2 YFSETQ. J lost 0 bases, V lost 4 bases, and 7 bases had no gene match. The CDR3 is 15 residues long. The CDR3 sequence: CASSLGGTVSYEQYF. In nucleotides, the CDR3 is TGCGCCAGCAGCCTGGGGGGGACGGTCTCCTACGAGCAGTACTTC. Full variable domain (outside the CDR3, taken from reference TRBV5-1 and TRBJ2-7): KAGVTQTPRYLIKTRGQQVTLSCSPISGHRSVSWYQQTPGQGLQFLFEYFSETQRNKGNFPGRFSGRQFSNSRSEMNVSTLELGDSALYLCASSLGGTVSYEQYFGPGTRLTVT.

This clonotype was seen ten or more times. This chain uses TRBV28 with TRBJ2-2; D remains ambiguous. The V gene's germline CDR1 is MDHEN and CDR2 SYDVKM. V shed 7 bases and J shed 4 bases, with 10 bases lying between them. The length of the CDR3 is 13 residues. The CDR3 protein is CASTQWGTGELFF. Here the CDR3 DNA reads TGTGCCAGCACCCAGTGGGGCACCGGGGAGCTGTTTTTT.

This clonotype was found many times. V and J are TRBV9 and TRBJ2-1; 11 nucleotides match TRBD1. Germline V gene sequence: CDR1 SGDLS, CDR2 YYNGEE. CDR3 size: 15 residues. V was clipped by 0 bases and J by 9 bases; unmatched bases: 5. The CDR3 is CASSVGGTGGGEQFF. In DNA, the CDR3 is TGTGCCAGCAGCGTAGGTGGGACAGGGGGAGGTGAGCAGTTCTTC. The whole variable domain, remainder taken from reference TRBV9 and TRBJ2-1, is DSGVTQTPKHLITATGQRVTLRCSPRSGDLSVYWYQQSLDQGLQFLIQYYNGEERAKGNILERFSAQQFPDLHSELNLSSLELGDSALYFCASSVGGTGGGEQFFGPGTRLTVL.

This clonotype was seen many times. This rearrangement joins TRBV6-2 or TRBV6-3 to TRBJ2-7; no definite D call. V gave up 6 bases and J gave up 1 base, with 13 bases separating them. The CDR3 contains 14 residues. CDR1 and CDR2 (germline): MNHEY, SVGEGT. The CDR3: CASRNPPESYEQYF. The CDR3 DNA reads as TGTGCCAGCAGAAATCCTCCGGAGTCCTACGAGCAGTACTTC.

At least ten counts were recorded for this clonotype. The V gene is TRBV27, the J gene TRBJ2-7; TRBD2 is a possible D gene (5 bases). The germline CDR1 and CDR2 sequences are MNHEY and SMNVEV (reference sequence). V lost 1 base to trimming and J lost 7 bases, with 11 bases between them. The length of the CDR3 is 13 residues. The CDR3 spells CASSLLPGEEQYF. CDR3 coding DNA: TGTGCCAGCAGTTTATTGCCCGGGGAAGAGCAGTACTTC.

In its sample, this clonotype was seen a few times. The chain combines TRBV5-6 with TRBJ2-2, with D perhaps TRBD2 (5 bases). The CDR3 totals 14 residues. CDR1 and CDR2 (germline): SGHDT, YYEEEE. Trimming shortened V by 7 bases and J by 4 bases, and 14 bases separated the two germline ends. CDR3 residues: CASDSGKGTGELFF. CDR3 nucleotides: TGTGCCAGCGACTCGGGGAAGGGCACCGGGGAGCTGTTTTTT.

The chain uses TRBV19 and TRBJ2-6; D assignment may be TRBD1 or TRBD2 (7 bases each). The germline CDR1 and CDR2 sequences are LNHDA and SQIVND (reference sequence). The CDR3 runs 17 residues. Trimming left V 8 bases short and J 2 bases short, with 19 bases between. Here the CDR3 reads CASHDREGFTGANVLTF. CDR3 sequence (DNA): TGTGCCAGTCACGACAGGGAGGGTTTTACTGGGGCCAACGTCCTGACTTTC.

Many counts were recorded for this clonotype. V gene TRBV15 combines with J gene TRBJ2-1; D tentatively fits TRBD1 or TRBD2 (6 bases each). Per the germline V gene, CDR1 is LNHNV and CDR2 is YYDKDF (reference sequence). This CDR3 contains 16 residues. The ends were cut back, 0 bases at V and 1 base at J, with 10 bases in the middle. For the CDR3, the DNA is TGTGCCACCAGCAGAGACGGGGGACAATCCTACAATGAGCAGTTCTTC. It encodes CATSRDGGQSYNEQFF.

This clonotype was counted at least ten times. This rearrangement joins TRBV6-1 to TRBJ2-4; tentative D call: TRBD1 (6 bases). Germline V gene lookup returns CDR1 MNHNS and CDR2 SASEGT. This CDR3 comprises 13 residues. The germline V and J ends were trimmed by 3 bases and 7 bases, with 10 bases remaining between them. CDR3 amino acids: CASSDVRGNIQYF. CDR3 bases: TGTGCCAGCAGTGATGTAAGGGGGAACATTCAGTACTTC.

This clonotype was counted at least ten times. The chain has TRBV7-6 and TRBJ2-5, with D perhaps matching TRBD1 or TRBD2 (5 bases each). Trimming removed 4 bases from V and 5 bases from J, with 11 bases in between. Germline V gene lookup returns CDR1 SGHVS and CDR2 FNYEAQ. The CDR3 totals 13 residues. The CDR3 spells CASSWGEGETQYF. The CDR3 nucleotides read TGTGCCAGCAGCTGGGGAGAGGGGGAGACCCAGTACTTC.

This clonotype has a count of ten or more. The chain carries TRBV6-1 and TRBJ1-5; TRBD1 aligns across 7 bases. The CDR3 loop spans 16 amino acids. Germline CDR1 reads MNHNS; CDR2 reads SASEGT. V lost 8 bases, J lost 5 bases, and 15 bases stayed unmatched. CDR3 loop: CASRGTVTGSDQPQHF. CDR3 DNA: TGTGCCAGCCGAGGGACAGTTACCGGTAGTGATCAGCCCCAGCATTTT.

The gene calls are TRBV23-1 and TRBJ2-3; D is unclear. TRBV23-1 is treated as an ORF (open reading frame) with a function not yet certain. Deletions cut 5 bases from V and 2 bases from J, with 11 bases between. The CDR3 spans 14 residues. DNA of the CDR3: TGCGCCAGCAGTGGTACAGCTATCACAGATACGCAGTATTTT. It specifies CASSGTAITDTQYF.

This clonotype was counted between two and nine times. The chain uses TRBV29-1 and TRBJ1-4; D gene ambiguous. Trimming left V 4 bases short and J 7 bases short, with 10 bases between. Germline V lookup: CDR1 SQVTM, CDR2 ANQGSEA. The CDR3 spans 12 residues. The CDR3 DNA follows: TGCAGCGTTGGAATCTACGGTGAAAAACTGTTTTTT. Residues: CSVGIYGEKLFF.

This clonotype was observed many times. The J gene is TRBJ2-7, the V gene TRBV28, with a possible D match to TRBD2 (5 bases). Per the germline V gene, CDR1 is MDHEN and CDR2 is SYDVKM. V was clipped by 4 bases and J by 3 bases, with 7 bases between them. The CDR3 has 12 residues. CDR3 sequence (DNA): TGTGCCAGCAGTTATCGGGACTACGAGCAGTACGTC. This translates into CASSYRDYEQYV.

This clonotype was seen many times. V and J are TRBV29-1 and TRBJ1-4; 7 bases agree with TRBD1. Germline values: CDR1 SQVTM, CDR2 ANQGSEA. The V gene end was trimmed by 4 bases and the J gene end by 7 bases; junction bases not matched to a gene: 3. The CDR3 is 12 residues long. The CDR3 spells CSVGQGSEKLFF. The DNA for the CDR3 is TGCAGCGTTGGACAGGGCTCTGAAAAACTGTTTTTT.

This clonotype was seen ten or more times. The chain joins TRBV7-9 to TRBJ2-1; D is possibly TRBD1 or TRBD2 (5 bases each). This CDR3 spans 14 amino acids. V lost 0 bases to trimming and J lost 9 bases, with 12 bases between them. Per germline, CDR1 SEHNR and CDR2 FQNEAQ (reference sequence). In DNA, the CDR3 is TGTGCCAGCAGCTTAGCCGGGACGAGTCTTGAGCAGTTCTTC. The encoded protein is CASSLAGTSLEQFF.

Comments on this clonotype: This sequence may be a read error, since a much larger clone differs from it by one base. The chain combines TRBV6-6 with TRBJ1-2; D is ambiguous. V gave up 2 bases and J gave up 9 bases, with 13 bases separating them. The germline V gene encodes CDR1 MNHNY and CDR2 SVGAGI (reference sequence). The CDR3 has 13 residues. The CDR3 protein is CASSYGLGHSYTF. CDR3 nucleotides: TGTGCCAGCAGTTACGGTCTCGGGCACAGCTACACCTTC.

Comments on this clonotype: A much more abundant neighbour one base away suggests this may be a read error. The gene calls are TRBV5-1 and TRBJ1-2; D unclear. Germline V gene lookup returns CDR1 SGHRS and CDR2 YFSETQ. V lost 6 bases to trimming and J lost 2 bases, with 14 bases between them. The CDR3 runs to 14 residues. The CDR3 bases are TGCGCCAGCACCAATGGGGAGGGAAACTATGGCTACACCTTC. Encoded protein: CASTNGEGNYGYTF. Drawing the rest from reference TRBV5-1 and TRBJ1-2, the complete variable domain is KAGVTQTPRYLIKTRGQQVTLSCSPISGHRSVSWYQQTPGQGLQFLFEYFSETQRNKGNFPGRFSGRQFSNSRSEMNVSTLELGDSALYLCASTNGEGNYGYTFGSGTRLTVV.

This clonotype was counted many times. V gene TRBV20-1 combines with J gene TRBJ2-5; D is undetermined. Per the germline V gene, CDR1 is DFQATT and CDR2 is SNEGSKA (reference sequence). Trimming left V 0 bases short and J 5 bases short, with 16 bases between. This CDR3 comprises 15 residues. The CDR3 spells CSARDFRGVAETQYF. The CDR3 DNA is TGCAGTGCTAGAGATTTTCGCGGTGTGGCGGAGACCCAGTACTTC.